This T cell receptor (beta chain) was obtained from a study of T cell changes during pregnancy in multiple sclerosis. Only in-frame clones appear in the TCRdb table, and some are missing; sequencing was by immunoSEQ multiplex PCR. Seen here are around 100,000 clones, 80% to 95% observed once, and the top ten hold 1.5% to 1.9%. This clone was seen more than once but under ten times. This CDR3 contains 14 residues. J gave up 11 bases and V 0 bases, and 6 bases lay outside the gene matches. The germline gives CDR1 SGHNT, CDR2 YYREEE (reference sequence). The chain is built from TRBV5-4 and TRBJ1-4, with 8 bases that match TRBD1. This sequence was found in a female donor with multiple sclerosis, enrolled in a pregnancy study. Sequencing used peripheral blood, obtained in the third trimester of pregnancy. The CDR3 region has the DNA TGTGCCAGCAGCTTGGCACAGGGGGGTGGGAAACTGTTTTTT. It encodes CASSLAQGGGKLFF.